These 21 T cell receptor beta chains share one sample of origin, sequenced in a study of T cell responses to AZD1222 COVID-19 vaccine (dated by TCRdb to the early 2020s). The library was made by the immunoSEQ multiplex PCR assay. TCRdb re-hosts the immuneACCESS table, in-frame sequences only. Its copies lack some clones; in the studies checked, an unresolved V gene accounts for under half of them, and the cause for the rest is not known. The sample contains over 130,000 clones, approximately 90% of them found a single time. Clones ranked in the top ten supply about 4.8% of the sample. The sample's time point label, decoded: baseline before first vaccination. Material: peripheral blood, obtained on day 0 of AZD1222 vaccination. The receptors shown here come from an adult in good health.

This clone was observed a single time. This chain links TRBV5-5 with TRBJ1-1, with D perhaps matching TRBD1 (5 bases). In germline, CDR1 is SGHKS, CDR2 YYEKEE (reference sequence). CDR3 length equals 13 residues. Trimming removed 6 bases at V and 4 bases at J, with 13 bases between. The CDR3, as DNA: TGTGCCAGCAACAGCGACGGGGGCACTGAAGCTTTCTTT. Protein product: CASNSDGGTEAFF.

This chain uses TRBV4-1 with TRBJ2-1; D not resolved. Germline V gives CDR1 MGHRA, CDR2 YSYEKL. This CDR3 has 15 amino acids. V shed 1 base and J shed 7 bases, with 14 bases lying between them. DNA of the CDR3: TGCGCCAGCAGCCAAGTGTCGGCATATATGAATGAGCAGTTCTTC. It specifies CASSQVSAYMNEQFF.

The genes are TRBV5-8 and TRBJ1-2; TRBD1 matches at 7 bases. V lost 5 bases to trimming and J lost 10 bases; unmatched junction nucleotides: 8. Per the germline V gene, CDR1 is SGHTS and CDR2 is YDEGEE. CDR3 size: 12 residues. CDR3 region: CASSTDRVVYTF. CDR3 DNA: TGTGCCAGCAGTACCGACAGGGTCGTCTACACCTTC.

This chain joins TRBV3-1 (or the pseudogene TRBV3-2) and TRBJ2-1; the D gene is possibly TRBD1 (6 bases). Trimming removed 4 bases at V and 6 bases at J, with 19 bases between. Per the germline V gene, CDR1 is LGHDT and CDR2 is YNNKEL (reference sequence). The CDR3 is 16 amino acids. The CDR3 loop is CASSPRSGGAPNEQFF. CDR3 DNA: TGTGCCAGCAGCCCACGGAGTGGGGGCGCGCCCAATGAGCAGTTCTTC.

CDR3: CASSLYTTGVDYGYTF. DNA of the CDR3: TGTGCCAGCAGTTTATACACGACAGGGGTGGACTATGGCTACACCTTC. J is TRBJ1-2 and V is TRBV3-1 (or the pseudogene TRBV3-2); 8 bases are shared with TRBD1. Per germline, CDR1 LGHDT and CDR2 YNNKEL (reference sequence). This CDR3 spans 16 amino acids. J was trimmed by 3 bases and V by 6 bases; bases with no gene match: 12.

This clone appeared a single time. The V and J genes are TRBV6-1 and TRBJ2-5; the D gene is possibly TRBD2 (7 bases). Per the germline V gene, CDR1 is MNHNS and CDR2 is SASEGT. The CDR3 consists of 16 residues. Trimming removed 2 bases at V and 5 bases at J, with 18 bases between. CDR3 protein: CASSEIRGGAFETQYF. Here the CDR3 DNA reads TGTGCCAGCAGTGAAATTCGAGGGGGGGCCTTTGAGACCCAGTACTTC.

This clone has only a few counts. This chain links TRBV3-1 (or the pseudogene TRBV3-2) with TRBJ1-1; possible D gene TRBD1, 6 bases. The V end lost 1 base, the J end lost 8 bases, and 14 bases lay between the germline ends. Germline CDR1 and CDR2: LGHDT and YNNKEL (reference sequence). CDR3 length equals 14 residues. The CDR3 is CASSQVTRGPEAFF. Written as DNA, the CDR3 is TGTGCCAGCAGCCAAGTCACCAGGGGCCCCGAAGCTTTCTTT.

J is TRBJ1-1 and V is TRBV7-8, with TRBD1 as a possible D gene (6 bases). Deletions cut 4 bases from V and 5 bases from J, with 11 bases between. The CDR3 is made up of 13 amino acids. CDR1 and CDR2 from the germline V gene are SGHVS and FQNEAQ. CDR3 region: CASSSGVGTEAFF. DNA for the CDR3: TGTGCCAGCAGCTCAGGGGTTGGAACTGAAGCTTTCTTT.

J is TRBJ2-5 and V is TRBV5-1; perhaps D is TRBD1 or TRBD2 (5 bases each). This CDR3 region has 15 residues. Germline-derived CDR1 and CDR2 are SGHRS and YFSETQ. Trimming took 2 bases from V and 5 from J, leaving 16 bases between them. CDR3: CASSFTGQIGETQYF. The CDR3 DNA is TGCGCCAGCAGCTTCACGGGGCAGATCGGGGAGACCCAGTACTTC.

The chain recombines TRBV7-2 with TRBJ1-1, with 8 bases matching TRBD1. The CDR3 runs to 17 residues. Per the germline V gene, CDR1 is SGHTA and CDR2 is FQGNSA. V dropped 0 bases and J dropped 5; count of bases not matched to a gene: 11. CDR3 bases: TGTGCCAGCAGCTTAGCGGCCGTGGACAGGGCGCGGACTGAAGCTTTCTTT. Translating gives CASSLAAVDRARTEAFF.

The rearrangement joins TRBV19 to TRBJ1-4, with D possibly being TRBD1 (5 bases). The CDR3 sequence is 14 residues long. V was clipped by 6 bases and J by 5 bases, with 13 bases between them. From germline, CDR1 is LNHDA and CDR2 SQIVND (reference sequence). CDR3 nucleotides: TGTGCCAGTAGATGGGAGGGGCAGAATGAAAAACTGTTTTTT. Translation: CASRWEGQNEKLFF.

This clone was seen just once. CDR3 region: CASSQISFRELFF. The DNA for the CDR3 is TGTGCCAGCAGTCAGATTAGCTTCCGGGAGCTGTTTTTT. The chain carries TRBV6-2 or TRBV6-3 and TRBJ2-2; D is undetermined. V lost 5 bases and J lost 9, with 13 bases in between. CDR1 is MNHEY and CDR2 is SVGEGT in the germline V gene. The CDR3 runs 13 residues.

The CDR3 reads CASRATQENTEAFF. CDR3 nucleotides: TGTGCCAGTAGGGCTACCCAGGAGAACACTGAAGCTTTCTTT. The chain uses TRBV19 and TRBJ1-1; unclear D gene. Deletions cut 6 bases from V and 1 base from J, with 12 bases between. CDR1 is LNHDA, CDR2 SQIVND, per germline (reference sequence). The CDR3 has 14 amino acids.

The rearrangement links TRBV11-2 to TRBJ2-1; D is unclear. The CDR3 contains 13 residues. Trimming left V 3 bases short and J 6 bases short, with 9 bases between. CDR1 and CDR2 (germline): SGHAT, FQNNGV. CDR3 sequence: CASSFWATNEQFF. The CDR3, as DNA: TGTGCCAGCAGCTTTTGGGCTACCAATGAGCAGTTCTTC. Using reference TRBV11-2 and TRBJ2-1 for the parts outside the CDR3, the full variable domain is EAGVAQSPRYKIIEKRQSVAFWCNPISGHATLYWYQQILGQGPKLLIQFQNNGVVDDSQLPKDRFSAERLKGVDSTLKIQPAKLEDSAVYLCASSFWATNEQFFGPGTRLTVL.

As DNA, the CDR3 is TGTGCCAGCAGCTTCGGCAGCACCGGGGAGCTGTTTTTT. Translated: CASSFGSTGELFF. V gene TRBV5-4 combines with J gene TRBJ2-2, with D unclear. CDR1 is SGHNT, CDR2 YYREEE, per germline (reference sequence). Trimming left V 2 bases short and J 4 bases short, with 6 bases between. The CDR3 runs 13 residues.

V gene TRBV19 combines with J gene TRBJ2-1; 7 nucleotides align to TRBD2. Germline V gene sequence: CDR1 LNHDA, CDR2 SQIVND (reference sequence). This CDR3 region has 15 residues. The J segment lost 4 bases and the V segment lost 6 bases, leaving 9 bases of the junction unmatched. CDR3 loop: CASSQQRGFYNEQFF. CDR3 nucleotides: TGTGCCAGTAGCCAACAGCGGGGTTTTTACAATGAGCAGTTCTTC.

The CDR3 DNA follows: TGCGCCAGCAGCCCGTGGACAGGCTATGGCTACACCTTC. This codes for CASSPWTGYGYTF. V and J are TRBV4-1 and TRBJ1-2, with 7 bases identical to TRBD1. The ends lost 4 bases at V and 4 bases at J; junction bases unmatched: 3. Looked up from germline, CDR1 is MGHRA and CDR2 is YSYEKL. This CDR3 has 13 residues.

In its sample, this clone was seen a few times. This chain connects TRBV4-1 to TRBJ2-7, with 9 bases aligning to TRBD2. The J segment lost 7 bases and the V segment lost 0 bases, leaving 7 bases of the junction unmatched. This CDR3 has 15 amino acids. Looked up from germline, CDR1 is MGHRA and CDR2 is YSYEKL. DNA of the CDR3: TGCGCCAGCAGCCAAGAACCGGGACTAGCACAGGAGCAGTACTTC. It specifies CASSQEPGLAQEQYF.

V is TRBV7-2 and J is TRBJ1-2; TRBD1 aligns across 9 bases. V trimming: 6 bases; J trimming: 5 bases; junction bases outside the gene matches: 7. This CDR3 has 14 residues. The germline gives CDR1 SGHTA, CDR2 FQGNSA. The CDR3 here is CASSSTGGPYGYTF. The CDR3, as DNA: TGTGCCAGCAGTTCAACAGGGGGCCCTTATGGCTACACCTTC.

The V gene is TRBV27, the J gene TRBJ1-2, with D unresolved. Germline CDR1 MNHEY, CDR2 SMNVEV (reference sequence). The germline V and J ends were trimmed by 6 bases and 1 base, with 12 bases remaining between them. The CDR3 covers 14 residues. The CDR3 loop reads CASSPVGSNYGYTF. As DNA, the CDR3 is TGTGCCAGCAGCCCGGTGGGGAGTAACTATGGCTACACCTTC.

This chain links TRBV28 with TRBJ2-1; 12 bases match TRBD2. This CDR3 has 17 residues. The V gene end was trimmed by 5 bases and the J gene end by 2 bases; junction bases not matched to a gene: 7. Germline V gene data show CDR1 as MDHEN and CDR2 as SYDVKM. The CDR3 spells CASSIGGLAGTYNEQFF. The CDR3 DNA is TGTGCCAGCAGTATCGGGGGACTAGCGGGCACCTACAATGAGCAGTTCTTC.